The next 11 T cell receptor beta chains were all read from a single sample in a study of read filtering for tumor transcriptome and immune sequencing. The library was built from about 400 ng RNA with molecular barcoded adaptors for alpha/delta and beta/gamma chains. TCRdb re-called the reads through MiXCR, storing one row per CDR3 protein. Of 100,000 to 150,000 distinct CDR3 sequences in the sample, about 13% were seen once. The sample taken for sequencing was a population of CD138-negative cells sorted from bone marrow. These receptor sequences come from a donor aged 40 or older with multiple myeloma.

This clonotype has a count of ten or more. The rearrangement joins TRBV24-1 to TRBJ1-5, with D unclear. Germline V lookup: CDR1 KGHDR, CDR2 SFDVKD. V gave up 8 bases and J gave up 0 bases, with 16 bases separating them. CDR3 length: 16 amino acids. The CDR3 DNA reads TGTGCCACCACCTACGAGGCAGGCGTTAGCAATCAGCCCCAGCATTTT. Residues: CATTYEAGVSNQPQHF.

This clonotype showed up many times. The chain recombines TRBV29-1 with TRBJ2-3; tentatively, D is TRBD2 (5 bases). The CDR3 covers 13 residues. Deletions cut 7 bases from V and 2 bases from J, with 13 bases between. CDR1 and CDR2 (germline): SQVTM, ANQGSEA. The CDR3 coding sequence is TGCAGCGCCTCGGACGGGAACACAGATACGCAGTATTTT. It is translated as CSASDGNTDTQYF.

This clonotype was seen many times. The chain joins TRBV20-1 to TRBJ2-3; 11 nucleotides agree with TRBD2. Germline loops: CDR1 DFQATT, CDR2 SNEGSKA (reference sequence). This CDR3 is built from 16 residues. With 1 base clipped from V and 3 bases from J, the junction kept 6 bases outside the gene matches. The CDR3 sequence is CSARVIAGGLTDTQYF. The CDR3, as DNA: TGCAGTGCTAGAGTAATAGCGGGAGGGTTGACAGATACGCAGTATTTT.

Only a few counts were recorded for this clonotype. The V and J genes are TRBV7-9 and TRBJ2-7; TRBD1 matches 7 bases. CDR1 and CDR2 from the germline V gene are SEHNR and FQNEAQ (reference sequence). This CDR3 is 14 amino acids long. The ends lost 2 bases at V and 4 bases at J; junction bases unmatched: 5. CDR3 bases: TGTGCCAGCAGCTTACCCGGGACAGTGTACGAGCAGTACTTC. Its translation is CASSLPGTVYEQYF.

The sample holds one count of this clonotype. A much larger clone lies one base from this, so it may be a read error. The chain couples TRBV7-8 to TRBJ2-2; the D is unclear. Germline CDR1 and CDR2: SGHVS and FQNEAQ. The CDR3 extends over 15 amino acids. CDR3 sequence: CASNLVAALTGELFF. The CDR3 DNA follows: TGTGCCAGCAACTTAGTTGCTGCCCTAACCGGGGAGCTGTTTTTT.

Worth noting for this clonotype: Given a far larger clone just one base away, this is likely a sequencing read error. This chain uses TRBV7-2 with TRBJ2-7; TRBD2 aligns across 8 bases. Germline-derived CDR1 and CDR2 are SGHTA and FQGNSA. The V gene end was trimmed by 5 bases and the J gene end by 7 bases; junction bases not matched to a gene: 13. This CDR3 has 15 residues. The CDR3 reads CASSPTLSGSLEQYF. The CDR3 DNA is TGTGCCAGCAGCCCCACTCTGAGCGGGAGCCTGGAGCAGTACTTC.

This clonotype was counted many times. The chain uses TRBV3-1 and TRBJ2-1, with D perhaps given as TRBD1 or TRBD2 (6 bases each). CDR1 and CDR2 from the germline V gene are LGHDT and YNNKEL (reference sequence). The V end lost 2 bases, the J end lost 3 bases, and 23 bases lay between the germline ends. CDR3 length equals 19 residues. In DNA, the CDR3 is TGTGCCAGCAGCCAACCGACCCCGGGGAGCGGAGGGGGCTACAATGAGCAGTTCTTC. As protein: CASSQPTPGSGGGYNEQFF.

The sample holds many counts of this clonotype. The genes are TRBV19 and TRBJ2-1; TRBD1 might be the D (8 bases). Germline CDR1 reads LNHDA; CDR2 reads SQIVND (reference sequence). The CDR3 is made up of 18 amino acids. V shed 5 bases and J shed 7 bases, with 27 bases lying between them. The CDR3 nucleotides read TGTGCCAGTAGTGAGGCGGGACAGGTTGCGGGAGTAAAGAATGAGCAGTTCTTC. It is translated as CASSEAGQVAGVKNEQFF.

Regarding this clonotype: The CDR3 end shows no conserved phenylalanine or tryptophan, and so a read error is likely. The limits of the CDR3 on the DNA are not certain, so only TCRdb's listed CDR3 is given. The chain recombines TRBV15 with TRBJ2-2; no DNA check was done on the table's D call, TRBD1. Germline lookup yields CDR1 LNHNV and CDR2 YYDKDF (reference sequence). Termini included, the CDR3 measures 17 amino acids. CDR3 protein: CATSRVLGGGRTGELFS.

As concerns this clonotype: This may be a read error, as it is one base from a much larger clone. The CDR3 region has the DNA TGTGCCAGCAGACCACGCGGGATGAGCACTGAAGCTTTCTTT. Amino acids: CASRPRGMSTEAFF. The V and J genes are TRBV6-5 and TRBJ1-1; D ambiguous. V was trimmed by 6 bases and J by 4 bases, leaving 15 bases between them. The CDR3 is made up of 14 amino acids. Germline V gene lookup returns CDR1 MNHEY and CDR2 SVGAGI.

This chain connects TRBV10-2 to TRBJ2-1, with D perhaps matching TRBD2 (6 bases). The V gene lost 6 bases and the J gene lost 1 base, with 13 bases spanning the gap. Germline V gene sequence: CDR1 WSHSY, CDR2 SAAADI. CDR3 length equals 15 residues. CDR3 sequence reads: CASSREVRSYNEQFF. CDR3 bases: TGCGCCAGCAGCAGGGAGGTCCGATCCTACAATGAGCAGTTCTTC.